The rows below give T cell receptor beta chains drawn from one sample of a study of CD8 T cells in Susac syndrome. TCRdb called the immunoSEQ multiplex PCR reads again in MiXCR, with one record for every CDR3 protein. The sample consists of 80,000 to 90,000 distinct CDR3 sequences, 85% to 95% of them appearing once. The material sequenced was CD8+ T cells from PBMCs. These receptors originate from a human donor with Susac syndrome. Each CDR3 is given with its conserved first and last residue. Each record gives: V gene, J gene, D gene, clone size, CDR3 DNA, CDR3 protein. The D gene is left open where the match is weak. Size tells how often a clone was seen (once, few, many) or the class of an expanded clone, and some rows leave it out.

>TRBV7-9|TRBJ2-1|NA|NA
TGTGCCAGCAGCTTAGGTGCGAGCTCCTACAATGAGCAGTTCTTC
CASSLGASSYNEQFF
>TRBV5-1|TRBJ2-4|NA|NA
TGCGCCAGCAGCTTAGGCGGCGGCATTCAGTACTTC
CASSLGGGIQYF
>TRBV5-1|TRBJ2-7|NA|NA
TGCGCCAGCAGCACCCCCAGTGGCGAGCAGTACTTC
CASSTPSGEQYF
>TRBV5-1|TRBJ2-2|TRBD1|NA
TGCGCCAGCAGCTTCCACAGCCGGGACAGGGAAGCGAACACCGGGGAGCTGTTTTTT
CASSFHSRDREANTGELFF
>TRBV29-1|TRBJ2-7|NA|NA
TGCAGCGTTGAAATTTTGGACAGCTTACTAGATTCCTACGAGCAGTACTTC
CSVEILDSLLDSYEQYF
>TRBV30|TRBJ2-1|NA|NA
TGTGCCTGGAGTGTGGGAACTTACAATGAGCAGTTCTTC
CAWSVGTYNEQFF
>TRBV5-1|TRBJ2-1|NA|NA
TGCGCCAGCAGCACCGACGGTGACAATGAGCAGTTCTTC
CASSTDGDNEQFF
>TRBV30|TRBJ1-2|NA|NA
TGTGCCTCCGAACACGCATATGGCTACACCTTC
CASEHAYGYTF
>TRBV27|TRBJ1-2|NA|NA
TGTGCCAGCAGTTTATCCGGTTGGGCTAACTATGGCTACACCTTC
CASSLSGWANYGYTF
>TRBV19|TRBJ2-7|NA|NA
TGTGCCAGTAGTCCGGGGAATAGGGACGAGCAGTACTTC
CASSPGNRDEQYF
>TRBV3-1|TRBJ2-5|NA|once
TGTGCCAGCAGCCAAGAGGGCAGAACGTACCAAGAGACCCAGTACTTC
CASSQEGRTYQETQYF
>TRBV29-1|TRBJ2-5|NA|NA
TGCAGCGTTGAAGATCGAACAAAAGAGACCCAGTACTTC
CSVEDRTKETQYF
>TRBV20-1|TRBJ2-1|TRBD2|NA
TGCAGTGCTAGAGATCAGCGGGAGCATGATGAGCAGTTCTTC
CSARDQREHDEQFF
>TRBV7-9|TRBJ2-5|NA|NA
TGTGCCAGCAGCTTAGATCGTCAAGAGACCCAGTACTTC
CASSLDRQETQYF
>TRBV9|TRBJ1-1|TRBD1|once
TGTGCCAGCAGCGCGGACAGGGGGAACACTGAAGCTTTCTTT
CASSADRGNTEAFF
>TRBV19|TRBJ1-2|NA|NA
TGTGCCAGTACCTACTCGGGGGCACCCGACTATGGCTACACCTTC
CASTYSGAPDYGYTF
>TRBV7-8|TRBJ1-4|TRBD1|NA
TGTGCCAGCAGCTCCGGGACAGCTGAAAAACTGTTTTTT
CASSSGTAEKLFF
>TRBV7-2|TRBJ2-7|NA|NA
TGTGCCAGCAGCTTATACGAAGACGAGCAGTACTTC
CASSLYEDEQYF
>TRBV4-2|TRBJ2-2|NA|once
TGTGCCAGCAGCCAAAAGACCGGACTGGAGAACACCGGGGAGCTGTTTTTT
CASSQKTGLENTGELFF
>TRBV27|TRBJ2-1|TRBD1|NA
TGTGCCATCCGGACAGGAGGCAGTGAGCAGTTCTTC
CAIRTGGSEQFF
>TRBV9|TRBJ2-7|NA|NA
TGTGCCAGCAGCGTAGGTGGGGGAACCCCCTACGAGCAGTACTTC
CASSVGGGTPYEQYF
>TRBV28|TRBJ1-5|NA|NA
TGTGCCAGCAGGGATCCGGGACACGGGCAGCCCCAGCATTTT
CASRDPGHGQPQHF
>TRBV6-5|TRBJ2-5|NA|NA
TGTGCCAGCAGTTACGGGGGAGAAGAGACCCAGTACTTC
CASSYGGEETQYF
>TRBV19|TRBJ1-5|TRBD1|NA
TGTGCCACCTGGGACAGCCTTAGCAATCAGCCCCAGCATTTT
CATWDSLSNQPQHF
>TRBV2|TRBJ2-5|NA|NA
TGTGCCAGCAGTGACCGGACAAGCCAAGAGACCCAGTACTTC
CASSDRTSQETQYF
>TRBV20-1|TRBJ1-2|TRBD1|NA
TGCAGTGCTAGAGATACAGGGGGCAACTATGGCTACACCTTC
CSARDTGGNYGYTF
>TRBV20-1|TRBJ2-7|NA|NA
TGCAGTGCAAGAAATTACAGGGAAGCCTACGAGCAGTACTTC
CSARNYREAYEQYF
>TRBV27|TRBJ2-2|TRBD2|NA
TGTGCCAGCACCCAGACTAGCGGGAGCGGGGAGCTGTTTTTT
CASTQTSGSGELFF
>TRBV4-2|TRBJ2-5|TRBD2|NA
TGTGCCAGCAGCCAGGGACTAGCGGAAGAGACCCAGTACTTC
CASSQGLAEETQYF
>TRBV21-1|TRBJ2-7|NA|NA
TGTGCCAGCAGCAAAGTATCCCAGGAGAGCTCCTACGAGCAGTACTTC
CASSKVSQESSYEQYF
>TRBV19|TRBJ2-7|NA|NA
TGTGCCAGTAGTATTTCGGAGCAACAGTACTTC
CASSISEQQYF
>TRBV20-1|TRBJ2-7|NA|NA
TGCAGTGCCCCCCTTAATGGCGAGCAGTACTTC
CSAPLNGEQYF
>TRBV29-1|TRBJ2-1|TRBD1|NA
TGCAGCGTTGAATATTGGGACAGTTACAATGAGCAGTTCTTC
CSVEYWDSYNEQFF
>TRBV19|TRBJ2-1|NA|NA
TGTGCCAGTAGAGCGGTAGAGACCAATGAGCAGTTCTTC
CASRAVETNEQFF
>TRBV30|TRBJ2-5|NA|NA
TGTGCCTGGAGTGTACCCCAGAGGGGTTATGAGACCCAGTACTTC
CAWSVPQRGYETQYF
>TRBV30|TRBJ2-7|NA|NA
TGTGCCTGGTTCCCGGGACTTGGGACTTCCGAGCAGTACTTC
CAWFPGLGTSEQYF
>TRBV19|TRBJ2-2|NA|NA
TGTGCCAGTAGTATAGGCCAGATGAGCGCACCCGGGGAGCTGTTTTTT
CASSIGQMSAPGELFF